The next 20 T cell receptor beta chains were all read from a single sample in a study of T cell responses to AZD1222 COVID-19 vaccine. TCRdb keeps only in-frame clones here, not all; method: immunoSEQ multiplex PCR. The sample yields 130,000 to 150,000 clones, roughly 93% seen once. Sequencing was performed on peripheral blood, taken 28 days after the second AZD1222 dose. The source is an adult who received the AZD1222 COVID-19 vaccine.

This clone has just one count. This chain joins TRBV18 and TRBJ1-5, with unresolved D. From germline, CDR1 is KGHSH and CDR2 LQKENI. The CDR3 covers 15 residues. V was trimmed by 3 bases and J by 7 bases, leaving 16 bases between them. The CDR3, as DNA: TGTGCCAGCTCACCCCTCGGGGATAGCTTCCAGCCCCAGCATTTT. Its protein product is CASSPLGDSFQPQHF.

A few counts support this clone. The chain links TRBV27 to TRBJ1-5; D is uncertain. The germline V and J ends were trimmed by 6 bases and 2 bases, with 17 bases remaining between them. The CDR3 runs to 16 residues. Germline CDR1 and CDR2: MNHEY and SMNVEV (reference sequence). The DNA for the CDR3 is TGTGCCAGCAGCCGCACTCAAGGGATGGGCAATCAGCCCCAGCATTTT. It codes for CASSRTQGMGNQPQHF.

The genes are TRBV28 and TRBJ1-2; no firm D call. The ends were cut back, 6 bases at V and 3 bases at J, with 17 bases in the middle. This CDR3 comprises 15 residues. Germline V lookup: CDR1 MDHEN, CDR2 SYDVKM. CDR3 residues: CASRPNRAGYYGYTF. The DNA of the CDR3 is TGTGCCAGCAGGCCGAACAGAGCGGGGTACTATGGCTACACCTTC.

V is TRBV7-3 and J is TRBJ1-3; 7 bases agree with TRBD1. Germline V gene lookup returns CDR1 SGHTA and CDR2 FQGTGA. CDR3 length equals 15 residues. Trimming took 5 bases from V and 0 from J; bases not matched to a gene: 4. Here the CDR3 reads CASSEQGTSGNTIYF. The CDR3 nucleotides read TGTGCCAGCAGCGAACAGGGGACCTCTGGAAACACCATATATTTT.

The V and J genes are TRBV12-3 or TRBV12-4 and TRBJ1-2; D gene unclear. The CDR3 contains 13 residues. Trimming left V 5 bases short and J 2 bases short, with 9 bases between. Written as DNA, the CDR3 is TGTGCCAGCAGTCTAACAGCAAACTATGGCTACACCTTC. Amino acid sequence: CASSLTANYGYTF.

This clone appeared once. The CDR3 sequence: CASSIWDNQPQHF. CDR3 DNA sequence: TGTGCCAGTAGTATTTGGGACAATCAGCCCCAGCATTTT. This chain uses TRBV19 with TRBJ1-5; no clear D. CDR1 is LNHDA, CDR2 SQIVND, per germline (reference sequence). The CDR3 is made up of 13 amino acids. The ends were cut back, 3 bases at V and 3 bases at J, with 6 bases in the middle.

Concerning this clone: In the same sample, other DNA sequences code for this CDR3. The chain combines TRBV20-1 with TRBJ1-2; D remains ambiguous. The V end lost 6 bases, the J end lost 4 bases, and 9 bases lay between the germline ends. The CDR3 runs 11 residues. Germline V gene lookup returns CDR1 DFQATT and CDR2 SNEGSKA (reference sequence). In nucleotides, the CDR3 is TGCAGTGCAACAGTAACCTATGGCTACACCTTC. Its protein product is CSATVTYGYTF.

The chain couples TRBV15 to TRBJ2-2; D possibly corresponds to TRBD1 (6 bases). CDR1 LNHNV and CDR2 YYDKDF come from the germline V gene (reference sequence). This CDR3 contains 14 residues. V lost 6 bases, J lost 0 bases, and 8 bases lay in between. The CDR3 DNA reads as TGTGCCACCAGGGACAGAGCGAACACCGGGGAGCTGTTTTTT. Protein sequence: CATRDRANTGELFF.

The chain employs TRBV5-8 and TRBJ2-3; possibly TRBD2 for D (5 bases). Looked up from germline, CDR1 is SGHTS and CDR2 is YDEGEE. The CDR3 is made up of 13 amino acids. The ends were cut back, 6 bases at V and 2 bases at J, with 10 bases in the middle. As DNA, the CDR3 is TGTGCCAGCACGGGAATGCCCACAGATACGCAGTATTTT. It is translated as CASTGMPTDTQYF.

V usage is TRBV5-4 and J usage is TRBJ1-1, with D tentatively TRBD1 (5 bases). Trimming shortened V by 4 bases and J by 2 bases, and 18 bases separated the two germline ends. The CDR3 covers 16 residues. Per germline, CDR1 SGHNT and CDR2 YYREEE (reference sequence). CDR3 region: CASSPGGEGRNTEAFF. Written as DNA, the CDR3 is TGTGCCAGCAGCCCGGGCGGTGAGGGGCGTAACACTGAAGCTTTCTTT.

This clone was recorded only once. The V call is TRBV2, the J call TRBJ2-5, with D maybe TRBD1 (5 bases). Germline CDR1 is SNHLY and CDR2 is FYNNEI. The CDR3 is made up of 16 amino acids. Trimming left V 5 bases short and J 1 base short, with 17 bases between. CDR3 loop: CASSTPEGAAQETQYF. Written as DNA, the CDR3 is TGTGCCAGCAGTACACCCGAAGGGGCAGCCCAAGAGACCCAGTACTTC.

This chain links TRBV19 with TRBJ1-1, with 7 nucleotides matching TRBD1. CDR3 length: 11 residues. V shed 11 bases, J shed 4 bases, and the junction held 4 bases outside the gene matches. The germline gives CDR1 LNHDA, CDR2 SQIVND (reference sequence). The CDR3 DNA sequence: TGTGCCGGATACAGGGGCACTGAAGCTTTCTTT. Its protein is CAGYRGTEAFF.

The rearrangement uses TRBV9 and TRBJ1-2, with D unresolved. Looked up from germline, CDR1 is SGDLS and CDR2 is YYNGEE. The CDR3 is made up of 13 amino acids. Trimming stripped 2 bases from V and 8 bases from J, with 13 bases between. The CDR3 protein is CASSVSGSAGYTF. The CDR3 nucleotides are TGTGCCAGCAGCGTGTCGGGTTCGGCGGGCTACACCTTC. The whole variable domain, filled in from reference TRBV9 and TRBJ1-2, reads DSGVTQTPKHLITATGQRVTLRCSPRSGDLSVYWYQQSLDQGLQFLIQYYNGEERAKGNILERFSAQQFPDLHSELNLSSLELGDSALYFCASSVSGSAGYTFGSGTRLTVV.

This clone was detected once. Relative to the germline gene, one junction end is altered; a read error may explain this. The gene calls are TRBV6-5 and TRBJ1-6; D is ambiguous. Germline CDR1 MNHEY, CDR2 SVGAGI. CDR3 length: 11 amino acids. As DNA, the CDR3 is TGTGCCAGCAGTCCGGGTTCAGCCCTCCACTTT. Translated, it gives CASSPGSALHF.

This chain connects TRBV5-5 to TRBJ2-7; 8 positions match TRBD1. This CDR3 has 15 amino acids. With 0 bases clipped from V and 2 bases from J, the junction kept 4 bases outside the gene matches. Germline V gives CDR1 SGHKS, CDR2 YYEKEE (reference sequence). The CDR3, as DNA: TGTGCCAGCAGCTTGGGCGGGACAGGAACCTACGAGCAGTACTTC. Translation: CASSLGGTGTYEQYF.

This chain joins TRBV19 and TRBJ2-5; TRBD1 aligns across 8 bases. The trim removed 10 bases at V and 0 bases at J, leaving 10 bases unmatched. The CDR3 length is 15 residues. Germline V lookup: CDR1 LNHDA, CDR2 SQIVND (reference sequence). The CDR3 sequence: CATRRGQAYQETQYF. DNA of the CDR3: TGTGCCACACGTAGGGGACAGGCGTACCAAGAGACCCAGTACTTC.

The chain is built from TRBV5-8 and TRBJ2-7; tentatively, D is TRBD1 or TRBD2 (5 bases each). CDR3 length: 15 residues. Per germline, CDR1 SGHTS and CDR2 YDEGEE. V dropped 4 bases and J dropped 6 bases, with 20 bases sitting between them. The CDR3 coding sequence is TGTGCCAGCAGCCCCGGGGCCAGATACCTGGGCGAGCAGTACTTC. It is translated as CASSPGARYLGEQYF.

V and J are TRBV27 and TRBJ1-5; 7 bases align to TRBD1. Trimming removed 5 bases from V and 9 bases from J; junction bases left unmatched: 7. The CDR3 runs 13 residues. Germline V CDR1 and CDR2: MNHEY, SMNVEV (reference sequence). CDR3 bases: TGTGCCAGCAGTCTTACAACAGGGGCGCCCCAGCATTTT. It encodes CASSLTTGAPQHF.

V is TRBV18 and J is TRBJ1-1; 8 bases map to TRBD1. CDR3 length: 14 residues. V was pared by 4 bases and J by 1 base, with 2 bases of the junction left unmatched. Germline CDR1 KGHSH, CDR2 LQKENI. This CDR3 reads CASSHDRGNTEAFF. The CDR3 region has the DNA TGTGCCAGCTCACACGACAGGGGGAACACTGAAGCTTTCTTT.

The rearrangement links TRBV5-1 to TRBJ2-5; D is unclear. CDR3 length: 15 residues. The V gene lost 2 bases and the J gene lost 1 base, with 12 bases spanning the gap. In germline, CDR1 is SGHRS, CDR2 YFSETQ. CDR3 sequence reads: CASSFVAGPQETQYF. DNA of the CDR3: TGCGCCAGCAGCTTTGTTGCAGGACCCCAAGAGACCCAGTACTTC.